The next 28 T cell receptor beta chains were all read from a single sample in a study of early T cells in non-severe SARS-CoV-2 infection. TCRdb itself ran the 5' RACE reads through MiXCR, one entry per CDR3 protein. Altogether approximately 41,000 distinct CDR3 sequences are present, 4.6% being singletons, with the ten largest covering 15% to 20%. The sample taken for sequencing was whole blood. All receptors come from an adult who was a healthcare worker with PCR-confirmed SARS-CoV-2 infection or an uninfected control (not recorded which).

This clonotype was recorded at least ten times. The rearrangement uses TRBV6-2 or TRBV6-3 and TRBJ2-2; D is ambiguous. The CDR3 loop spans 16 amino acids. Trimming cost V 5 bases and J 6 bases, with 19 bases left between them. CDR1 and CDR2 (germline): MNHEY, SVGEGT. Written as DNA, the CDR3 is TGTGCCAGCAGTGATCGTAAGGGCTTGTTGGCCGGGGAGCTGTTTTTT. Translating it yields CASSDRKGLLAGELFF.

The J gene is TRBJ2-2, the V gene TRBV5-1; D is ambiguous. V was pared by 3 bases and J by 3 bases, with 9 bases between. The CDR3 extends over 14 amino acids. From germline, CDR1 is SGHRS and CDR2 YFSETQ. CDR3 region: CASSSTAYTGELFF. The CDR3 bases are TGCGCCAGCAGCTCGACGGCTTACACCGGGGAGCTGTTTTTT.

This clonotype was detected ten times or more. The chain employs TRBV20-1 and TRBJ1-2; 7 bases are a match to TRBD1. The CDR3 contains 14 residues. Germline V CDR1 and CDR2: DFQATT, SNEGSKA (reference sequence). After removal of 3 bases from V and 8 bases from J, the junction contained 12 bases not matched to a gene. DNA for the CDR3: TGCAGTGCTAGCCTGATTCAGGGGGAGAAGGGCTACACCTTC. Its translation is CSASLIQGEKGYTF.

This clonotype was seen at least ten times. The chain employs TRBV7-2 and TRBJ2-5; D possibly uses TRBD1 or TRBD2 (6 bases each). V was cut by 2 bases and J by 1 base, with 14 bases left in between. Germline CDR1 SGHTA, CDR2 FQGNSA. The CDR3 runs 16 residues. DNA of the CDR3: TGTGCCAGCAGCTTAAACCCCCGGGGGCTCCAAGAGACCCAGTACTTC. Protein sequence: CASSLNPRGLQETQYF.

This clonotype was recorded at least ten times. This chain links TRBV11-3 with TRBJ1-3, with TRBD1 matching over 12 bases. Germline V gene data show CDR1 as SGHNT and CDR2 as YENEEA. The CDR3 is made up of 16 amino acids. Germline trimming cut 5 bases from V and 7 bases from J; bases unmatched to any gene: 9. CDR3 in DNA: TGTGCCAGCAGCCCTCTGGGACAGGGGGCGCGGAACACCATATATTTT. Its protein product is CASSPLGQGARNTIYF.

The V call is TRBV7-8, the J call TRBJ2-1; no clear D. This CDR3 is built from 12 residues. From germline, CDR1 is SGHVS and CDR2 FQNEAQ. V lost 5 bases, J lost 5 bases, and 7 bases lay in between. The CDR3 spells CASSPYDNEQFF. The CDR3 nucleotides are TGTGCCAGCAGCCCCTACGACAATGAGCAGTTCTTC.

This clonotype was detected many times. The gene calls are TRBV19 and TRBJ1-4; possible D gene TRBD1, 6 bases. From germline, CDR1 is LNHDA and CDR2 SQIVND (reference sequence). The V end was cut by 6 bases, the J end by 5 bases, with 19 bases between. The CDR3 spans 16 residues. The chain's CDR3 is CASRVDQGGYNEKLFF. The CDR3 bases are TGTGCCAGTAGGGTGGATCAAGGGGGATACAATGAAAAACTGTTTTTT.

This clonotype appeared many times. The rearrangement links TRBV7-2 to TRBJ1-2; no definite D call. Germline V gives CDR1 SGHTA, CDR2 FQGNSA. The CDR3 is 12 residues long. Trimming removed 1 base from V and 8 bases from J, with 8 bases in between. CDR3 loop: CASSLGGDGYTF. CDR3 DNA sequence: TGTGCCAGCAGCTTAGGGGGAGACGGCTACACCTTC.

This clonotype came up a few times. J is TRBJ1-1 and V is TRBV5-1; D perhaps matches TRBD1 (5 bases). The CDR3 has 14 amino acids. Looked up from germline, CDR1 is SGHRS and CDR2 is YFSETQ. V gave up 0 bases and J gave up 3 bases, with 9 bases separating them. CDR3 sequence: CASSLDRGDTEAFF. CDR3 in DNA: TGCGCCAGCAGCTTGGACCGGGGGGACACTGAAGCTTTCTTT.

This clonotype has at least ten counts. The CDR3 DNA is TGCGCCAGCAGTGAGACGGGGTTTGGACGGGCTAATGAAAAACTGTTTTTT. Its protein product is CASSETGFGRANEKLFF. The chain carries TRBV4-1 and TRBJ1-4, with D unresolved. The CDR3 has 17 amino acids. The V gene lost 6 bases and the J gene lost 3 bases, with 20 bases spanning the gap. In germline, CDR1 is MGHRA, CDR2 YSYEKL.

The chain uses TRBV5-1 and TRBJ2-3, with D perhaps matching TRBD1 (6 bases). Germline V lookup: CDR1 SGHRS, CDR2 YFSETQ. Deletions cut 4 bases from V and 6 bases from J, with 15 bases between. The CDR3 is 14 residues long. The CDR3 nucleotides read TGCGCCAGCAGCCTAGGACAGTCACTTGATACGCAGTATTTT. Protein: CASSLGQSLDTQYF.

This clonotype was seen ten or more times. The chain combines TRBV4-1 with TRBJ2-1; tentatively, D is TRBD1 or TRBD2 (7 bases each). V lost 0 bases and J 3 bases, leaving 12 bases between the germline ends. This CDR3 is built from 16 residues. Germline V CDR1 and CDR2: MGHRA, YSYEKL. The CDR3 coding sequence is TGCGCCAGCAGCCAAGAAGGGAGGGACAGCTACAATGAGCAGTTCTTC. Protein: CASSQEGRDSYNEQFF.

The V call is TRBV4-1, the J call TRBJ2-2; 8 nucleotides agree with TRBD1. CDR3 length equals 17 residues. V trimming: 0 bases; J trimming: 4 bases; junction bases outside the gene matches: 7. The germline V gene encodes CDR1 MGHRA and CDR2 YSYEKL. The CDR3 DNA is TGCGCCAGCAGCCAAGACAGGGGGCATTCGGTCACCGGGGAGCTGTTTTTT. Amino acids: CASSQDRGHSVTGELFF.

This clonotype was seen ten or more times. CDR3 sequence reads: CASSAGTSGGSSYNEQFF. CDR3 coding DNA: TGTGCCAGCAGCGCAGGGACTAGCGGGGGTTCTTCCTACAATGAGCAGTTCTTC. The chain recombines TRBV7-9 with TRBJ2-1; 14 bases align to TRBD2. CDR1 and CDR2 (germline): SEHNR, FQNEAQ (reference sequence). Trimming removed 5 bases from V and 1 base from J; junction bases left unmatched: 7. The CDR3 runs 18 residues.

This clonotype was seen a few times. CDR3 sequence (DNA): TGTGCCGCCGTGGGAGGACACACTGAAGCTTTCTTT. As protein: CAAVGGHTEAFF. V usage is TRBV6-2 or TRBV6-3 and J usage is TRBJ1-1; the D is unclear. V was shortened by 11 bases and J by 3 bases, with 13 bases between the two germline ends. The length of the CDR3 is 12 residues. CDR1 is MNHEY, CDR2 SVGEGT, per germline.

There are many counts of this clonotype. J is TRBJ2-3 and V is TRBV6-5; D is perhaps TRBD2 (6 bases). Trimming shortened V by 5 bases and J by 2 bases, and 11 bases separated the two germline ends. From germline, CDR1 is MNHEY and CDR2 SVGAGI. This CDR3 region has 14 residues. The CDR3 nucleotides read TGTGCCAGCAGTCCGGGGACTGTCACAGATACGCAGTATTTT. It codes for CASSPGTVTDTQYF.

This clonotype was observed at least ten times. The V gene is TRBV29-1, the J gene TRBJ1-2; 9 nucleotides agree with TRBD1. Germline values: CDR1 SQVTM, CDR2 ANQGSEA. CDR3 length equals 11 residues. Germline trimming cut 6 bases from V and 6 bases from J; bases unmatched to any gene: 2. CDR3 sequence reads: CSVQGADGYTF. Here the CDR3 DNA reads TGCAGCGTACAGGGGGCCGATGGCTACACCTTC.

This clonotype came up a few times. The chain has TRBV5-4 and TRBJ1-1; D remains ambiguous. The CDR3 sequence is 14 residues long. The V and J ends lost 2 bases and 1 base respectively, with 9 bases between them. CDR1 is SGHNT, CDR2 YYREEE, per germline (reference sequence). CDR3 coding DNA: TGTGCCAGCAGCTTTCGAGATTCGAACACTGAAGCTTTCTTT. Translation gives CASSFRDSNTEAFF.

This clonotype showed up many times. This sequence joins TRBV20-1 and TRBJ1-2; D gene uncertain. Between the trimmed V and J ends, which lost 3 bases and 8 bases, there was a span of 7 bases. The CDR3 covers 10 residues. From germline, CDR1 is DFQATT and CDR2 SNEGSKA (reference sequence). The CDR3 loop reads CSARREGYTF. The DNA of the CDR3 is TGCAGTGCTAGGAGGGAGGGCTACACCTTC.

In its sample, this clonotype was seen many times. This chain connects TRBV4-1 to TRBJ2-1; D not resolved. The CDR3 runs to 12 residues. V gave up 0 bases and J gave up 9 bases, with 6 bases separating them. Germline V gene data show CDR1 as MGHRA and CDR2 as YSYEKL. The CDR3 DNA reads as TGCGCCAGCAGCCAAGAATTGGGTGAGCAGTTCTTC. This codes for CASSQELGEQFF.

This clonotype was picked up many times. The chain links TRBV19 to TRBJ2-1, with D tentatively TRBD1 (5 bases). Deletions cut 4 bases from V and 8 bases from J, with 15 bases between. The CDR3 sequence is 14 residues long. From germline, CDR1 is LNHDA and CDR2 SQIVND (reference sequence). Written as DNA, the CDR3 is TGTGCCAGTAGTACCCGCCAGGGTAGGGATGAGCAGTTCTTC. Its protein is CASSTRQGRDEQFF.

This clonotype came up many times. V usage is TRBV19 and J usage is TRBJ2-4, with TRBD1 as a possible D gene (6 bases). CDR1 and CDR2 (germline): LNHDA, SQIVND (reference sequence). V was clipped by 5 bases and J by 3 bases, with 14 bases between them. The CDR3 consists of 15 residues. The CDR3, as DNA: TGTGCCAGTAGTCCACCCCCGGGACACAAAAACATTCAGTACTTC. Amino acids: CASSPPPGHKNIQYF.

This clonotype occurred many times. Written as DNA, the CDR3 is TGTGCCAGCAGTTCCCGGGACAGGGAATACTCTGGGGCCAACGTCCTGACTTTC. Translation: CASSSRDREYSGANVLTF. This chain links TRBV12-3 or TRBV12-4 with TRBJ2-6, with 9 bases matching TRBD1. The length of the CDR3 is 18 residues. V lost 4 bases to trimming and J lost 0 bases; unmatched junction nucleotides: 7.

This clonotype has at least ten counts. The chain employs TRBV29-1 and TRBJ2-3; D call uncertain. Trimming shortened V by 2 bases and J by 5 bases, and 8 bases separated the two germline ends. Looked up from germline, CDR1 is SQVTM and CDR2 is ANQGSEA. The CDR3 is made up of 12 amino acids. CDR3 coding DNA: TGCAGCGTTGAAAAGGTTGGAGATACGCAGTATTTT. This sequence encodes CSVEKVGDTQYF.

This clonotype was recorded many times. V and J are TRBV6-1 and TRBJ1-6; TRBD1 matches at 7 bases. CDR3 length: 14 residues. Germline V gene lookup returns CDR1 MNHNS and CDR2 SASEGT. The V segment lost 10 bases and the J segment 14 bases; nucleotides outside the gene matches: 17. CDR3 in DNA: TGTGCCACCAGGGGGACCGGACTCGAGCGTTCCCTCCACTTT. It encodes CATRGTGLERSLHF.

The table lists this clonotype with many counts. This chain joins TRBV3-1 and TRBJ2-7, with TRBD2 matching over 7 bases. V trimming: 4 bases; J trimming: 5 bases; junction bases outside the gene matches: 11. Germline CDR1 reads LGHDT; CDR2 reads YNNKEL (reference sequence). The length of the CDR3 is 15 residues. CDR3: CASSPPAGAGDEQYF. DNA of the CDR3: TGTGCCAGCAGCCCCCCCGCGGGAGCAGGCGACGAGCAGTACTTC.

This clonotype occurred a few times. The rearrangement joins TRBV7-9 to TRBJ2-7; perhaps TRBD2 as D (5 bases). Germline loops: CDR1 SEHNR, CDR2 FQNEAQ (reference sequence). The CDR3 sequence is 15 residues long. Deletions cut 0 bases from V and 1 base from J, with 10 bases between. The CDR3 is CASSLAGIGSYEQYF. CDR3 nucleotide sequence: TGTGCCAGCAGCTTAGCCGGGATAGGATCCTACGAGCAGTACTTC.

This clonotype was picked up many times. The chain links TRBV7-6 to TRBJ2-5; D not resolved. The CDR3 is made up of 13 amino acids. Trimming took 1 base from V and 1 from J, leaving 4 bases between them. CDR1 is SGHVS, CDR2 FNYEAQ, per germline. The CDR3 region has the DNA TGTGCCAGCAGCTTAGTAATCCAAGAGACCCAGTACTTC. Translation gives CASSLVIQETQYF.